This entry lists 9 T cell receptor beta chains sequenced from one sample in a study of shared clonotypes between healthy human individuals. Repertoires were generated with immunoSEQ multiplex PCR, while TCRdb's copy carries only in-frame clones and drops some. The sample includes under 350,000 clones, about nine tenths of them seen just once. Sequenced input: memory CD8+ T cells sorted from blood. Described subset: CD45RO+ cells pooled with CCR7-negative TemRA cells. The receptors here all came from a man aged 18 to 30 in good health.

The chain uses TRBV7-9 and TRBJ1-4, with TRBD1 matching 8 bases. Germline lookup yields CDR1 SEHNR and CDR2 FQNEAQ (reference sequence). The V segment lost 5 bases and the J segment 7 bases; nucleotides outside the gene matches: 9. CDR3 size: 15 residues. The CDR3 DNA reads TGTGCCAGCAGCCTTTCGACAGGGGAGGGTGAAAAACTGTTTTTT. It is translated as CASSLSTGEGEKLFF.

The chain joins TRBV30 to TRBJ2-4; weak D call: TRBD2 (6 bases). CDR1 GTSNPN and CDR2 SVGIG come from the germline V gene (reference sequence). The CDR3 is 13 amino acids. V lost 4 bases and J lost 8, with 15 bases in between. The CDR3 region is CAWTLDSGDIQYF. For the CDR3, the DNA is TGTGCCTGGACTCTCGACTCGGGAGACATTCAGTACTTC.

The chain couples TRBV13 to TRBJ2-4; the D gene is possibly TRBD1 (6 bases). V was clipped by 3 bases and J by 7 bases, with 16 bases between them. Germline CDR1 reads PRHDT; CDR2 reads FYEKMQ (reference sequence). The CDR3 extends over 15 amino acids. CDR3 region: CASSFSLRQGNIQYF. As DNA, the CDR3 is TGTGCCAGCAGCTTCTCCTTGAGGCAGGGGAACATTCAGTACTTC. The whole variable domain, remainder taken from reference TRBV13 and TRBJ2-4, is AAGVIQSPRHLIKEKRETATLKCYPIPRHDTVYWYQQGPGQDPQFLISFYEKMQSDKGSIPDRFSAQQFSDYHSELNMSSLELGDSALYFCASSFSLRQGNIQYFGAGTRLSVL.

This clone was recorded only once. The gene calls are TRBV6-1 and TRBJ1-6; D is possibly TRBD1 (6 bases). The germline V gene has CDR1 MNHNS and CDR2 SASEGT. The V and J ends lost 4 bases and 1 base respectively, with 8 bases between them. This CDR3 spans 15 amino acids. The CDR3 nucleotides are TGTGCCAGCAGTGGCAGGGGTTCCTATAATTCACCCCTCCACTTT. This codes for CASSGRGSYNSPLHF.

CDR3 coding DNA: TGCGCCGCCCCCTACGACGGGGATAGCACAGATACGCAGTATTTT. Translated, it gives CAAPYDGDSTDTQYF. The genes are TRBV10-1 and TRBJ2-3; maybe TRBD2 (5 bases). The V gene lost 11 bases and the J gene lost 0 bases, with 18 bases spanning the gap. Germline CDR1 is WNHNN and CDR2 is SYGVQD (reference sequence). The CDR3 is 15 residues long.

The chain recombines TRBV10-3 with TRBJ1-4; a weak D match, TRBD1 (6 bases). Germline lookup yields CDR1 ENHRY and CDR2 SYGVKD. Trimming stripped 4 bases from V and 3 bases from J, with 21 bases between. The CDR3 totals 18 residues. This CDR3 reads CAISAPATGGIANEKLFF. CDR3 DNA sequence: TGTGCCATCAGTGCCCCCGCGACAGGCGGTATTGCTAATGAAAAACTGTTTTTT.

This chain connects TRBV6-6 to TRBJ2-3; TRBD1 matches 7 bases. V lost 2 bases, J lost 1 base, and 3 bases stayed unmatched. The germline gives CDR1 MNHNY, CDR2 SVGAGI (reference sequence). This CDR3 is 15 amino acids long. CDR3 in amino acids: CASSYPGQGTDTQYF. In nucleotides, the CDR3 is TGTGCCAGCAGTTACCCCGGACAGGGCACAGATACGCAGTATTTT.

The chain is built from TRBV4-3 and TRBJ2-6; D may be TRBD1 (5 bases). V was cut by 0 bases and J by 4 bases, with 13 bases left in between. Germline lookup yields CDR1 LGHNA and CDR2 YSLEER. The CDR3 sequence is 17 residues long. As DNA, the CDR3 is TGCGCCAGCAGCCAAGATGGGGCAGGGATGGGGGCCAACGTCCTGACTTTC. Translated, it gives CASSQDGAGMGANVLTF.

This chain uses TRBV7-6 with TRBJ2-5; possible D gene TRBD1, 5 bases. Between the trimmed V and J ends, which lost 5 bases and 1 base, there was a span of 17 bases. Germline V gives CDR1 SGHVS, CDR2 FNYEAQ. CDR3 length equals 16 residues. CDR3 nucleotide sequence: TGTGCCAGCAGCCGAGCTATTCAGGGAAGCCAAGAGACCCAGTACTTC. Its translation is CASSRAIQGSQETQYF.